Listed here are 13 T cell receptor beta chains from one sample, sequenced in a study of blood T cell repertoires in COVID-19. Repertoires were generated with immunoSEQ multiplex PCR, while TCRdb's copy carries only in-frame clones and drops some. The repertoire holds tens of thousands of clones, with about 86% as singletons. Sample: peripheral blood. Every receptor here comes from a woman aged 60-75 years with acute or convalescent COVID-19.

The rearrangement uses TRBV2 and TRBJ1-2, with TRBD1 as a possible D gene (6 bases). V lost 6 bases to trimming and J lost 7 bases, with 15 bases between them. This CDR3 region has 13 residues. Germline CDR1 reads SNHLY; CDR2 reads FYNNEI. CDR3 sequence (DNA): TGTGCCAGCAGCACAGACAGGCTTGCTGGCTACACCTTC. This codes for CASSTDRLAGYTF.

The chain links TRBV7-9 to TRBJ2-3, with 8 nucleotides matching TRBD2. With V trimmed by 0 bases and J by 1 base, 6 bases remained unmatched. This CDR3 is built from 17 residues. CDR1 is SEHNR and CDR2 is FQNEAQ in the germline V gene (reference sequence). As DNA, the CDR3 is TGTGCCAGCAGCTTAGCTTCGGGGGGGCCGGGCACAGATACGCAGTATTTT. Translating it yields CASSLASGGPGTDTQYF. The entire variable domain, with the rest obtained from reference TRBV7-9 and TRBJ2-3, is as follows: DTGVSQNPRHKITKRGQNVTFRCDPISEHNRLYWYRQTLGQGPEFLTYFQNEAQLEKSRLLSDRFSAERPKGSFSTLEIQRTEQGDSAMYLCASSLASGGPGTDTQYFGPGTRLTVL.

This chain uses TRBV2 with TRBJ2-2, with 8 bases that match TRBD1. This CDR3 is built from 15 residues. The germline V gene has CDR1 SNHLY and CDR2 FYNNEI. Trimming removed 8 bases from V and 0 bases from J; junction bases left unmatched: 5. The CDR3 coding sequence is TGTGCCAGCGTTCCGGGACAGGCGAACACCGGGGAGCTGTTTTTT. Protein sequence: CASVPGQANTGELFF. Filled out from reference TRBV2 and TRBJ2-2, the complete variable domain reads EPEVTQTPSHQVTQMGQEVILRCVPISNHLYFYWYRQILGQKVEFLVSFYNNEISEKSEIFDDQFSVERPDGSNFTLKIRSTKLEDSAMYFCASVPGQANTGELFFGEGSRLTVL.

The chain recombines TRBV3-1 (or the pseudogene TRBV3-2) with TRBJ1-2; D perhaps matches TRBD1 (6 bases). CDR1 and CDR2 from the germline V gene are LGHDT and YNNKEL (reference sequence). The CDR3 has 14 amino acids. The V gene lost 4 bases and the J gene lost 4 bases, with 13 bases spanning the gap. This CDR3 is CASSPPGGGYGYTF. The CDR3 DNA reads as TGTGCCAGCAGCCCCCCGGGGGGCGGCTATGGCTACACCTTC.

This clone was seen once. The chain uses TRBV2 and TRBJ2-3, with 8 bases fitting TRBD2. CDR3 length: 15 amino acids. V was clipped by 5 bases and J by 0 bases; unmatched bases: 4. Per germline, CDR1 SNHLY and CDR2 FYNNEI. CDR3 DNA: TGTGCCAGCAGTCCAGCGGGGGAGAGCACAGATACGCAGTATTTT. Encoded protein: CASSPAGESTDTQYF.

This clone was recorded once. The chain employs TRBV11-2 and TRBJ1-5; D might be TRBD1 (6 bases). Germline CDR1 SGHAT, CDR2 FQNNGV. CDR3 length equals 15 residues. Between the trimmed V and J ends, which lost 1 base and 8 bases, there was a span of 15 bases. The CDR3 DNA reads TGTGCCAGCAGCTTAGGGGGGGGGCGCGGGAAGCCCCAGCATTTT. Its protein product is CASSLGGGRGKPQHF. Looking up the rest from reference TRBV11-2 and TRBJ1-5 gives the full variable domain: EAGVAQSPRYKIIEKRQSVAFWCNPISGHATLYWYQQILGQGPKLLIQFQNNGVVDDSQLPKDRFSAERLKGVDSTLKIQPAKLEDSAVYLCASSLGGGRGKPQHFGDGTRLSIL.

The CDR3 DNA follows: TGTGCCAGCAGCCTCGCCGGACAGGGCCCGGGAAACACCATATATTTT. Encoded protein: CASSLAGQGPGNTIYF. The chain joins TRBV5-4 to TRBJ1-3, with 8 bases aligning to TRBD1. There are 16 residues in the CDR3. With 4 bases clipped from V and 4 bases from J, the junction kept 10 bases outside the gene matches. Germline CDR1 reads SGHNT; CDR2 reads YYREEE (reference sequence).

CDR3: CASRQASGREQFF. Written as DNA, the CDR3 is TGCGCCAGCAGACAAGCGTCTGGCCGTGAGCAGTTCTTC. J is TRBJ2-1 and V is TRBV5-1, with D unclear. The ends were cut back, 5 bases at V and 9 bases at J, with 15 bases in the middle. Germline CDR1 SGHRS, CDR2 YFSETQ. This CDR3 has 13 residues.

The CDR3 sequence: CASSLASGQADYGYTF. The CDR3 bases are TGTGCCAGCAGCTTAGCATCGGGACAGGCGGACTATGGCTACACCTTC. V usage is TRBV7-9 and J usage is TRBJ1-2; 8 bases are shared with TRBD1. This CDR3 has 16 amino acids. V lost 0 bases and J lost 3; bases outside the gene matches: 6. CDR1 is SEHNR and CDR2 is FQNEAQ in the germline V gene (reference sequence). The full variable domain, rest sourced from reference TRBV7-9 and TRBJ1-2, is DTGVSQNPRHKITKRGQNVTFRCDPISEHNRLYWYRQTLGQGPEFLTYFQNEAQLEKSRLLSDRFSAERPKGSFSTLEIQRTEQGDSAMYLCASSLASGQADYGYTFGSGTRLTVV.

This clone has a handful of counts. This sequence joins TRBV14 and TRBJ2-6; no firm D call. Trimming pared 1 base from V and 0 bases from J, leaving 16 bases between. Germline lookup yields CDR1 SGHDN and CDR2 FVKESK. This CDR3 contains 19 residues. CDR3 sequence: CASSQGLRRYGSGANVLTF. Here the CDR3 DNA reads TGTGCCAGCAGCCAAGGTCTAAGGCGGTATGGCTCTGGGGCCAACGTCCTGACTTTC.

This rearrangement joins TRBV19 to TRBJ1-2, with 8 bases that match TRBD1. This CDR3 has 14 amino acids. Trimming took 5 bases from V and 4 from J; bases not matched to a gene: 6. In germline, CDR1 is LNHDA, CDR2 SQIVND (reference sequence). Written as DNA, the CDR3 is TGTGCCAGTAGTCCGTCCGGGACAGGCTATGGCTACACCTTC. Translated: CASSPSGTGYGYTF.

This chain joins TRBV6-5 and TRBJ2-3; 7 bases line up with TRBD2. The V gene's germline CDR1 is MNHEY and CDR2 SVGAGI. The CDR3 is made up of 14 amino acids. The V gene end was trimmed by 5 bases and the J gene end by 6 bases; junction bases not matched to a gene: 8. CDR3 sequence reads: CASSPRLAQDTQYF. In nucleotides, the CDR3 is TGTGCCAGCAGTCCCAGACTAGCTCAGGATACGCAGTATTTT.

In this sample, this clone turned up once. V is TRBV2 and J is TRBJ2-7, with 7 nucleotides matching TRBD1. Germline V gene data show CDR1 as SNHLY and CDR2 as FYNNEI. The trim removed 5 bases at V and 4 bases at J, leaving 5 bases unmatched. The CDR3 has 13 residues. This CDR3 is CASSQGDRYEQYF. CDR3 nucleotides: TGTGCCAGCAGTCAGGGGGATAGATACGAGCAGTACTTC.